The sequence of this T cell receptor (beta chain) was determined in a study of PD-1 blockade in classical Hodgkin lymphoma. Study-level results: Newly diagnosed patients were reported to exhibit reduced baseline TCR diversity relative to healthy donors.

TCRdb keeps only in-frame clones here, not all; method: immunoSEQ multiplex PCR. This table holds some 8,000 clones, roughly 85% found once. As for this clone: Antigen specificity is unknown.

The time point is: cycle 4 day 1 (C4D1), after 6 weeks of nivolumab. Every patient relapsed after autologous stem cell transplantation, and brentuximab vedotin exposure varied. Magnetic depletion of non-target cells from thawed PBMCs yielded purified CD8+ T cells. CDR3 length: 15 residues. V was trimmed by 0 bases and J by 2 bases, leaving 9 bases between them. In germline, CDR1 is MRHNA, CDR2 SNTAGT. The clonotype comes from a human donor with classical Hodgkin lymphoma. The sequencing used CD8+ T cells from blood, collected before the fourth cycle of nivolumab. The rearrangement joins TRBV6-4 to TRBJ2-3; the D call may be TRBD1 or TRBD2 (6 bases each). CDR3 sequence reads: CASSDSGGATDTQYF. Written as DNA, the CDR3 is TGTGCCAGCAGTGACTCGGGGGGCGCCACAGATACGCAGTATTTT.